Shown below are 29 T cell receptor beta chains from a single sample sequenced in a study of response to subunit inactivated influenza vaccine. TCRdb independently ran MiXCR on the RT-PCR reads; one entry per CDR3 protein. The table lists around 760,000 distinct CDR3 sequences, about 15% of them singletons, with around 7.3% in the top ten. This material consisted of PBMCs from blood, taken approximately 15 days before vaccination. The receptors shown here come from a man aged 50-60 years who received an inactivated influenza vaccine.

This clonotype has more than one count but fewer than ten. The chain combines TRBV5-5 with TRBJ2-7; D unclear. Germline CDR1 is SGHKS and CDR2 is YYEKEE (reference sequence). V was pared by 0 bases and J by 3 bases, with 13 bases between. The CDR3 runs 15 residues. The CDR3 DNA reads as TGTGCCAGCAGCTTGGGAATGGGCTCCGACTACGAGCAGTACTTC. This encodes CASSLGMGSDYEQYF.

This clonotype was counted between two and nine times. The rearrangement joins TRBV20-1 to TRBJ2-1, with 8 bases aligning to TRBD2. Per germline, CDR1 DFQATT and CDR2 SNEGSKA (reference sequence). CDR3 length: 15 amino acids. V gave up 3 bases and J gave up 8 bases; unmatched junction bases: 12. The CDR3 region has the DNA TGCAGTGCTAGCACTAGCGGAGGTCAAGCTCATGAGCAGTTCTTC. It is translated as CSASTSGGQAHEQFF.

This clonotype was detected a few times. The chain employs TRBV7-9 and TRBJ2-3; the D gene is possibly TRBD1 (6 bases). Trimming took 4 bases from V and 1 from J, leaving 12 bases between them. Germline V CDR1 and CDR2: SEHNR, FQNEAQ (reference sequence). The CDR3 consists of 15 residues. The CDR3 region has the DNA TGTGCCAGCAGCTACCAGGGGCTGGGCACAGATACGCAGTATTTT. Its translation is CASSYQGLGTDTQYF.

The table lists this clonotype with a few counts. The V call is TRBV12-5, the J call TRBJ2-5; D perhaps matches TRBD1 (6 bases). V was clipped by 5 bases and J by 3 bases, with 13 bases between them. CDR3 length: 14 residues. CDR1 and CDR2 from the germline V gene are LGHNT and FRNRAP. CDR3 sequence reads: CASGKGTLEETQYF. As DNA, the CDR3 is TGTGCTAGTGGTAAAGGGACATTGGAAGAGACCCAGTACTTC.

V is TRBV20-1 and J is TRBJ1-5; TRBD1 matches 8 bases. The germline V gene has CDR1 DFQATT and CDR2 SNEGSKA (reference sequence). The trim removed 5 bases at V and 7 bases at J, leaving 10 bases unmatched. The CDR3 is made up of 14 amino acids. The CDR3 sequence is CSASGSAGGQPQHF. The CDR3 DNA reads TGCAGTGCTTCGGGTTCTGCAGGGGGCCAGCCCCAGCATTTT.

This clonotype was seen a few times. The V call is TRBV5-6, the J call TRBJ2-3; 7 nucleotides agree with TRBD1. J gave up 4 bases and V 4 bases, and 6 bases lay outside the gene matches. CDR1 SGHDT and CDR2 YYEEEE come from the germline V gene. The CDR3 consists of 14 residues. CDR3 region: CASSIGQAPDTQYF. CDR3 coding DNA: TGTGCCAGCAGCATCGGACAGGCCCCAGATACGCAGTATTTT.

This clonotype was detected many times. The V and J genes are TRBV7-2 and TRBJ2-1, with D possibly being TRBD1 (10 bases). The V end lost 3 bases, the J end lost 1 base, and 31 bases lay between the germline ends. Germline-derived CDR1 and CDR2 are SGHTA and FQGNSA. The CDR3 is made up of 22 amino acids. The CDR3 nucleotides read TGTGCCAGCAGCTTCTCGACAGGGGGCTGGCTAGCGGGAATCGGTTCCTACAATGAGCAGTTCTTC. As protein: CASSFSTGGWLAGIGSYNEQFF.

The rearrangement joins TRBV27 to TRBJ2-7; 8 nucleotides line up with TRBD2. The V gene's germline CDR1 is MNHEY and CDR2 SMNVEV (reference sequence). The ends lost 5 bases at V and 6 bases at J; junction bases unmatched: 6. The CDR3 has 13 residues. CDR3 protein: CASSQAGASEQYF. The CDR3 DNA follows: TGTGCCAGCAGTCAAGCGGGAGCAAGCGAGCAGTACTTC.

This clonotype was seen a few times. The chain has TRBV7-2 and TRBJ1-4; no reliable D call. Germline V gene lookup returns CDR1 SGHTA and CDR2 FQGNSA. The CDR3 is made up of 15 amino acids. Trimming pared 1 base from V and 0 bases from J, leaving 6 bases between. CDR3 sequence: CASSLEGATNEKLFF. In nucleotides, the CDR3 is TGTGCCAGCAGCTTAGAGGGTGCAACTAATGAAAAACTGTTTTTT.

This clonotype was counted only a few times. The chain has TRBV6-2 or TRBV6-3 and TRBJ2-4; no clear D gene. Germline V gene sequence: CDR1 MNHEY, CDR2 SVGEGT. This CDR3 contains 15 residues. The ends were cut back, 2 bases at V and 3 bases at J, with 11 bases in the middle. CDR3 sequence (DNA): TGTGCCAGCAGTTACCCGAGGATGGGCAAAAACATTCAGTACTTC. Amino acid sequence: CASSYPRMGKNIQYF.

This clonotype appeared a few times. The chain is built from TRBV29-1 and TRBJ2-1; 7 positions agree with TRBD2. V was clipped by 7 bases and J by 6 bases; unmatched bases: 12. Germline CDR1 reads SQVTM; CDR2 reads ANQGSEA. The CDR3 sequence is 14 residues long. DNA of the CDR3: TGCAGCGGTGGACTAGTCATCCCCCCCAATGAGCAGTTCTTC. Protein product: CSGGLVIPPNEQFF.

With regard to this clonotype: A much larger clone sits a single nucleotide away, making a read error possible. The CDR3 spells CASSLSRGDYEQYF. CDR3 DNA: TGTGCCAGCAGCTTAAGCCGGGGAGACTACGAGCAGTACTTC. The rearrangement joins TRBV7-2 to TRBJ2-7, with D possibly matching TRBD2 (5 bases). Looked up from germline, CDR1 is SGHTA and CDR2 is FQGNSA. CDR3 size: 14 residues. The V end lost 2 bases, the J end lost 3 bases, and 11 bases lay between the germline ends.

This clonotype was counted between two and nine times. The chain employs TRBV7-9 and TRBJ2-1; the D is unclear. There are 12 residues in the CDR3. V was pared by 3 bases and J by 10 bases, with 10 bases between. The germline gives CDR1 SEHNR, CDR2 FQNEAQ (reference sequence). The CDR3: CASSLSGPEQFF. CDR3 sequence (DNA): TGTGCCAGCAGCTTGTCCGGTCCAGAGCAGTTCTTC.

The chain uses TRBV6-1 and TRBJ2-7; 14 bases align to TRBD2. The CDR3 covers 17 residues. The J segment lost 2 bases and the V segment lost 4 bases, leaving 7 bases of the junction unmatched. Germline loops: CDR1 MNHNS, CDR2 SASEGT. This CDR3 is CASSGGLAGERTYEQYF. CDR3 DNA: TGTGCCAGCAGTGGGGGACTAGCGGGAGAGAGGACCTACGAGCAGTACTTC.

The V and J genes are TRBV7-9 and TRBJ2-1; 9 nucleotides line up with TRBD2. V lost 3 bases to trimming and J lost 2 bases; unmatched junction nucleotides: 5. The CDR3 is made up of 16 amino acids. Germline CDR1 and CDR2: SEHNR and FQNEAQ (reference sequence). The CDR3 sequence: CASSFFGGRAYNEQFF. The CDR3 nucleotides are TGTGCCAGCAGCTTTTTTGGCGGGAGGGCCTACAATGAGCAGTTCTTC.

The rearrangement links TRBV6-1 to TRBJ2-1; 7 nucleotides agree with TRBD2. This CDR3 is built from 19 residues. CDR1 and CDR2 from the germline V gene are MNHNS and SASEGT. V shed 5 bases and J 0 bases; nucleotides not matched to a gene: 16. The CDR3 nucleotides are TGTGCCAGCAGTCCTAGACTAGCCACGGGATCAAGCTCCTACAATGAGCAGTTCTTC. Translation gives CASSPRLATGSSSYNEQFF.

This clonotype was recorded a few times. The rearrangement links TRBV19 to TRBJ2-1; 11 nucleotides line up with TRBD2. The V gene end was trimmed by 5 bases and the J gene end by 4 bases; junction bases not matched to a gene: 7. This CDR3 is built from 16 residues. Germline V CDR1 and CDR2: LNHDA, SQIVND (reference sequence). The CDR3 DNA sequence: TGTGCCAGTAGTTGGGCGGGGACTAGCGGATACAATGAGCAGTTCTTC. It encodes CASSWAGTSGYNEQFF.

Many counts were recorded for this clonotype. V is TRBV4-1 and J is TRBJ1-6, with 9 bases aligning to TRBD1. The CDR3 consists of 15 residues. Unmatched junction bases numbered 3, after V lost 2 bases and J lost 7 bases. Germline assignment: CDR1 MGHRA and CDR2 YSYEKL. CDR3 region: CASSQLTGGNSPLHF. The CDR3 DNA reads as TGCGCCAGCAGCCAATTGACAGGGGGAAATTCACCCCTCCACTTT.

The rearrangement uses TRBV5-6 and TRBJ2-4; weak D call: TRBD1 (6 bases). V was cut by 0 bases and J by 1 base, with 17 bases left in between. The CDR3 totals 18 residues. Germline loops: CDR1 SGHDT, CDR2 YYEEEE. This chain's CDR3 is CASSLASRTAAAKNIQYF. The DNA of the CDR3 is TGTGCCAGCAGCTTGGCCTCTAGGACAGCGGCGGCCAAAAACATTCAGTACTTC. The full variable domain, with the rest looked up from reference TRBV5-6 and TRBJ2-4, is DAGVTQSPTHLIKTRGQQVTLRCSPKSGHDTVSWYQQALGQGPQFIFQYYEEEERQRGNFPDRFSGHQFPNYSSELNVNALLLGDSALYLCASSLASRTAAAKNIQYFGAGTRLSVL.

This chain links TRBV7-2 with TRBJ2-5, with D possibly TRBD2 on 6 matching bases. The CDR3 covers 12 residues. The germline gives CDR1 SGHTA, CDR2 FQGNSA. Deletions cut 5 bases from V and 5 bases from J, with 9 bases between. The CDR3 spells CASSRRVETQYF. CDR3 sequence (DNA): TGTGCCAGCAGCCGGAGGGTGGAGACCCAGTACTTC.

This clonotype has ten or more counts. The chain combines TRBV5-1 with TRBJ1-1; TRBD1 agrees at 8 bases. Germline loops: CDR1 SGHRS, CDR2 YFSETQ. The CDR3 runs to 14 residues. The ends lost 3 bases at V and 4 bases at J; junction bases unmatched: 5. The CDR3 region has the DNA TGCGCCAGCAGCTCGCAGGGGGCCGTCACTGAAGCTTTCTTT. This encodes CASSSQGAVTEAFF.

This clonotype was observed a few times. The V gene is TRBV6-5, the J gene TRBJ2-7; D remains ambiguous. V lost 0 bases and J 2 bases, leaving 11 bases between the germline ends. This CDR3 is 15 amino acids long. Germline loops: CDR1 MNHEY, CDR2 SVGAGI. CDR3 in amino acids: CASSYSTGRTYEQYF. In DNA form, the CDR3 reads TGTGCCAGCAGTTACTCGACCGGCCGCACCTACGAGCAGTACTTC.

The rearrangement joins TRBV30 to TRBJ2-3; D gene ambiguous. Trimming shortened V by 0 bases and J by 0 bases, and 7 bases separated the two germline ends. CDR3 length: 14 amino acids. Germline V lookup: CDR1 GTSNPN, CDR2 SVGIG (reference sequence). CDR3 nucleotides: TGTGCCTGGAGTGTATGGGGTAGCACAGATACGCAGTATTTT. As protein: CAWSVWGSTDTQYF.

V and J are TRBV27 and TRBJ2-1; 11 bases are a match to TRBD2. The V and J ends lost 5 bases and 6 bases, in that order; junction bases with no gene match: 15. The CDR3 consists of 18 residues. The V gene's germline CDR1 is MNHEY and CDR2 SMNVEV (reference sequence). CDR3 sequence (DNA): TGTGCCAGCAGTCTTTACCATCTGCTAGCGGGAGGTGGCAATGAGCAGTTCTTC. Translation: CASSLYHLLAGGGNEQFF.

The V gene is TRBV5-5, the J gene TRBJ2-3, with TRBD2 as a possible D gene (7 bases). Germline V gene sequence: CDR1 SGHKS, CDR2 YYEKEE (reference sequence). CDR3 length equals 15 residues. The V end was cut by 4 bases, the J end by 6 bases, with 18 bases between. CDR3 in amino acids: CASSPPRGAGDTQYF. CDR3 nucleotide sequence: TGTGCCAGCAGCCCGCCCCGGGGGGCGGGGGATACGCAGTATTTT.

This clonotype was found a few times. The gene calls are TRBV12-3 or TRBV12-4 and TRBJ2-5; 7 bases align to TRBD1. The CDR3 length is 12 residues. Trimming at V came to 4 bases and at J to 6 bases, leaving 2 bases not matched to a gene. CDR3 amino acids: CASSSTGKTQYF. The CDR3 nucleotides are TGTGCCAGCAGTTCGACAGGGAAGACCCAGTACTTC.

This clonotype occurred many times. CDR3 sequence reads: CASSLRGDTQPQHF. CDR3 in DNA: TGTGCCAGCAGTTTAAGAGGGGACACGCAGCCCCAGCATTTT. The chain couples TRBV12-3 or TRBV12-4 to TRBJ1-5, with a weak D call TRBD1 (6 bases). Trimming took 2 bases from V and 7 from J, leaving 12 bases between them. The length of the CDR3 is 14 residues.

This clonotype was counted once. CDR3 in DNA: TGTGCCATCAGCGTTGGACTAGCGTCTAGCACAGATACGCAGTATTTT. This gives the protein CAISVGLASSTDTQYF. This sequence joins TRBV10-3 and TRBJ2-3; 9 bases match TRBD2. J lost 0 bases, V lost 6 bases, and 7 bases had no gene match. The CDR3 is 16 amino acids. Germline CDR1 and CDR2: ENHRY and SYGVKD.

This clonotype was observed many times. The rearrangement uses TRBV4-1 and TRBJ1-4, with D perhaps matching TRBD1 (6 bases). Germline CDR1 reads MGHRA; CDR2 reads YSYEKL. The CDR3 has 16 amino acids. V was shortened by 3 bases and J by 7 bases, with 18 bases between the two germline ends. The CDR3, as DNA: TGCGCCAGCAGCCAGCAAGGAGTACAGGGAGGTGAAAAACTGTTTTTT. Translation gives CASSQQGVQGGEKLFF.